This T cell receptor (beta chain) originates from a study of CXCR3-negative and CXCR3-positive naive CD8 T cells. The study, taken as a whole, reports: Relative to CXCR3-negative naive cells, CXCR3-positive naive cells had more hydrophobic TRB CDR3s. Fresh PBMCs were used in most assays, and CXCR3 expression partially decreased after cryopreservation.

Remarks on this clonotype: Its antigen is not known.

This CDR3 region has 15 residues. Germline V gene data show CDR1 as MNHEY and CDR2 as SVGAGI. The libraries of TRB cDNA were constructed through 5' RACE using UMI labels. For each CDR3 protein, TCRdb gives one entry from its re-call of the 5' RACE reads, without DNA. The sample yields roughly 4,200 distinct CDR3 sequences, of which the top ten take up roughly 1.9%. Sequenced input: naive CXCR3- CD8+ T cells from blood. The subset was: CD45RO-CCR7+CD27+CD95- naive CD8+ T cells lacking CXCR3 (TNR3-). This chain joins TRBV6-5 and TRBJ2-3; as DNA is missing, the TRBD1 call by TCRdb cannot be tested. The source of this sequence is a human donor in good health. Some clones in this sample may be carry-over from other donors' samples. This chain's CDR3 is CASSYSNTGPDTQYF.